This TCR beta chain was documented in a study of T cell clones after liver transplantation. Turning to the study itself: TCRbeta sequencing after a pre-transplant mixed lymphocyte reaction identified graft-donor-reactive clones, later tracked in post-transplant blood. Graft-donor-reactive sequences were compared with third-party-reactive TCRbeta sequences from pre-transplant mixed lymphocyte reactions. Draws occurred before transplant, before withdrawal, and after complete or failed withdrawal.

This clone was counted once. What it recognizes is unknown. Sequenced by immunoSEQ multiplex PCR; TCRdb stores in-frame clones only, minus some. Of 60,000 or so clones in the sample, 65% to 75% were seen once. CDR1 and CDR2 (germline): SGHRS, YFSETQ. CDR3 size: 13 residues. V was clipped by 3 bases and J by 4 bases; unmatched bases: 1. Study observations and caveats: Post-transplant time points were not standardized, so conclusions are preliminary.

The sequenced sample was CD4+ T cells from blood, obtained before liver transplant. This TCR came from a human donor who received a liver transplant. V gene TRBV5-1 combines with J gene TRBJ2-5; 9 positions agree with TRBD1. Here the CDR3 DNA reads TGCGCCAGCAGCTCGGACAGGGGAGAGACCCAGTACTTC. Translating gives CASSSDRGETQYF.